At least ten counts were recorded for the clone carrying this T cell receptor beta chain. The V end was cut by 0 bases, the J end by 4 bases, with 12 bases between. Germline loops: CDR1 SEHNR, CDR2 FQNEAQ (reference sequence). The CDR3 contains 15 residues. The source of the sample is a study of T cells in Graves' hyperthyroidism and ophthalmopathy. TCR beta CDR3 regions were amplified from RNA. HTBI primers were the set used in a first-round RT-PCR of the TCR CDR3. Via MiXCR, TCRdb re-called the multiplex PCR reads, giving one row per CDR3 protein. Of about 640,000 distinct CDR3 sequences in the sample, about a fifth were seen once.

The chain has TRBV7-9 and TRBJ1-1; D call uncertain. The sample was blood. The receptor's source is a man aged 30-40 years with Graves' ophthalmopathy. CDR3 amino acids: CASSLAISGGTEAFF. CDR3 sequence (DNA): TGTGCCAGCAGCTTAGCGATCTCGGGCGGCACTGAAGCTTTCTTT.